These T cell receptor beta chains were read from a single sample in a study of blood T cell repertoires in COVID-19. Profiled with immunoSEQ multiplex PCR; TCRdb holds only in-frame clones, not every one. The sample contains fewer than 250,000 clones, approximately 87% of which appear only once. The sample taken for sequencing was peripheral blood. The receptors shown here come from a woman aged 70-85 years with acute or convalescent COVID-19. CDR3s include the opening cysteine and the closing phenylalanine or tryptophan. Fields, in order: J gene, clone size, V gene, D gene, CDR3 DNA, CDR3 protein. A D gene is named only where the DNA matches it firmly. Clone size is given for some rows only: seen once, a few or many times, or a class if the clone is expanded.

TRBJ1-1 | few | TRBV4-2 | TRBD1 | TGTGCCAGCAGCCAAGTCCAGGGGGGAACTTTGAACACTGAAGCTTTCTTT | CASSQVQGGTLNTEAFF
TRBJ2-7 | NA | TRBV19 | TRBD2 | TGTGCCAGTAGTCCAAGACTAGCGGGGAGCAGTTCCGAGCAGTACTTC | CASSPRLAGSSSEQYF
TRBJ2-1 | once | TRBV11-2 | NA | TGTGCCAGCAACGGCCTTTTGCGGGATGAGCAGTTCTTC | CASNGLLRDEQFF
TRBJ2-2 | NA | TRBV11-3 | NA | TGTGCCAGCAGCCCGAGAGGGGGGGTCGGCACCGGGGAGCTGTTTTTT | CASSPRGGVGTGELFF
TRBJ1-2 | NA | TRBV29-1 | NA | TGCAGCGTTGCGAGTGACCCTGGGGGGGGCTACACCTTC | CSVASDPGGGYTF
TRBJ1-2 | few | TRBV5-1 | NA | TGCGCCAGCAGCTTGGAAGCAGGATCAAACTATGGCTACACCTTC | CASSLEAGSNYGYTF
TRBJ2-1 | NA | TRBV9 | NA | TGTGCCAGCAGCCCTCATTGGGGGGACAATGAGCAGTTCTTC | CASSPHWGDNEQFF
TRBJ2-3 | NA | TRBV3-1/TRBV3-2 | NA | TGTGCCAGCAGCCAAGCAGGGAATGGGGCAGATACGCAGTATTTT | CASSQAGNGADTQYF
TRBJ2-1 | NA | TRBV2 | NA | TGTGCCAGCAGTCGGGACTTAGATTACAATGAGCAGTTCTTC | CASSRDLDYNEQFF
TRBJ1-5 | NA | TRBV6-1 | NA | TGTGCCAGCAGTGAAAGCGGACCGAATCAGCCCCAGCATTTT | CASSESGPNQPQHF
TRBJ2-3 | NA | TRBV7-2 | TRBD2 | TGTGCCAGCAGCTCTCGCGGGAGAGTTCCGCCAGATACGCAGTATTTT | CASSSRGRVPPDTQYF
TRBJ1-1 | NA | TRBV5-1 | NA | TGCGCCAGCGCTCAGGGGTCCCCGGGGACTGAAGCTTTCTTT | CASAQGSPGTEAFF
TRBJ1-2 | NA | TRBV10-2 | NA | TGCGCCACCAAGACAGAAGTGGAGCATGGCTACACCTTC | CATKTEVEHGYTF
TRBJ1-4 | NA | TRBV4-3 | NA | TGCGCCAGCAGCCAAAGCACAGGCAGGGCTAATGAAAAACTGTTTTTT | CASSQSTGRANEKLFF
TRBJ2-1 | NA | TRBV3-1/TRBV3-2 | NA | TGTGCCAGCAGCCTCTTCAATGAGCAGTTCTTC | CASSLFNEQFF
TRBJ2-1 | NA | TRBV28 | TRBD2 | TGTGCCAGCACCCCCCTAGCGGCCTACAATGAGCAGTTCTTC | CASTPLAAYNEQFF
TRBJ1-2 | NA | TRBV5-4 | NA | TGTGCCAGCAGCTTGGCAGCTAACTATGGCTACACCTTC | CASSLAANYGYTF
TRBJ2-2 | NA | TRBV29-1 | TRBD2 | TGCAGCGCCGCGGGGGTATCGAACACCGGGGAGCTGTTTTTT | CSAAGVSNTGELFF
TRBJ1-1 | NA | TRBV11-3 | NA | TGTGCCAGCAGCTTAGGCGGGAACACTGAAGCTTTCTTT | CASSLGGNTEAFF
TRBJ2-7 | NA | TRBV5-1 | NA | TGCGCCAGCAGCCATCGGGACTTCAGCTCCTACGAGCAGTACTTC | CASSHRDFSSYEQYF
TRBJ2-3 | NA | TRBV7-2 | TRBD2 | TGTGCCAGCAGCCCCGGGACTAGCGGAGATACGCAGTATTTT | CASSPGTSGDTQYF
TRBJ2-1 | NA | TRBV19 | NA | TGTGCCAGTAGTATAAGAGGCCCATCTTACAATGAGCAGTTCTTC | CASSIRGPSYNEQFF
TRBJ1-6 | NA | TRBV25-1 | TRBD1 | TGTGCCAGCAGTGAACTCCAGGGGGTGGGTTCACCCCTCCACTTT | CASSELQGVGSPLHF
TRBJ2-5 | NA | TRBV7-2 | TRBD2 | TGTGCCAGCAGGTTGACTAGCGGGTACCAAGAGACCCAGTACTTC | CASRLTSGYQETQYF
TRBJ2-7 | NA | TRBV5-4 | NA | TGTGCCAGCAGCCAGGACTCGCTCTCCTACGAGCAGTACTTC | CASSQDSLSYEQYF
TRBJ2-7 | few | TRBV23-1 | NA | TGCGCCAGCAGAACAAAGGAGCAGTACTTC | CASRTKEQYF
TRBJ2-5 | NA | TRBV7-2 | TRBD2 | TGTGCCAGCAGCGTCCTCTTTCTAGCGGGGGTGGGAGAGACCCAGTACTTC | CASSVLFLAGVGETQYF
TRBJ1-2 | NA | TRBV28 | NA | TGTGCCAGCAGAGTCACAGGGACCCTCTATGGCTACACCTTC | CASRVTGTLYGYTF
TRBJ2-7 | few | TRBV28 | TRBD2 | TGTGCCAGCAGCCCCCGCGGGATAGCGGGAGCTTACGAGCAGTACTTC | CASSPRGIAGAYEQYF
TRBJ1-5 | NA | TRBV16 | NA | TGTGCCAGCAGCCAATCGAAAGGGGGAAGCAATCAGCCCCAGCATTTT | CASSQSKGGSNQPQHF
TRBJ2-3 | NA | TRBV27 | NA | TGTGCCAGCAGTTCTTATGACCCGGGAGATACGCAGTATTTT | CASSSYDPGDTQYF
TRBJ1-4 | NA | TRBV29-1 | NA | TGCAGCGTTAAGGGGTCCATTGATCCTAATGAAAAACTGTTTTTT | CSVKGSIDPNEKLFF
TRBJ2-6 | once | TRBV15 | NA | TGTGCCACCAGCAGAGATAGATGGGATGGAGGGGCTGGGGCCAACGTCCTGACTTTC | CATSRDRWDGGAGANVLTF
TRBJ2-1 | NA | TRBV19 | TRBD2 | TGTGCCAGTAGGCGATGGGGGTCTAGCGGGACTTGGGTAGACAATGAGCAGTTCTTC | CASRRWGSSGTWVDNEQFF
TRBJ1-1 | NA | TRBV18 | TRBD1 | TGTGCCAGCTCACCACCGACAGGGGGCACGAATACTGAAGCTTTCTTT | CASSPPTGGTNTEAFF
TRBJ1-2 | NA | TRBV12-3/TRBV12-4 | NA | TGTGCCAGCAGTTTAGGGGCCTATGGCTACACCTTC | CASSLGAYGYTF
TRBJ2-5 | NA | TRBV14 | NA | TGTGCCAGCAGCCATTCGGGGTTCCAAGAGACCCAGTACTTC | CASSHSGFQETQYF
TRBJ1-2 | NA | TRBV19 | NA | TGTGCCAGTAGACCTACAGGGCACTATGGCTACACCTTC | CASRPTGHYGYTF
TRBJ1-2 | NA | TRBV28 | TRBD1 | TGTGCCAGCAGCCTATCCTCCACAGGGGCTGGCTACACCTTC | CASSLSSTGAGYTF
TRBJ1-5 | NA | TRBV5-6 | NA | TGTGCCAGCAGCTTATATGCGGCCGGCCTCAATCAGCCCCAGCATTTT | CASSLYAAGLNQPQHF
TRBJ1-4 | NA | TRBV29-1 | TRBD1 | TGCAGCGTCTCCTACAGGGGAACTAATGAAAAACTGTTTTTT | CSVSYRGTNEKLFF
TRBJ2-3 | NA | TRBV2 | NA | TGTGCCAGCAGTGAACAGGGGGATACGCAGTATTTT | CASSEQGDTQYF
TRBJ1-1 | NA | TRBV9 | NA | TGTGCCAGCAGCGTAATCAGGGGCACTGAAGCTTTCTTT | CASSVIRGTEAFF
TRBJ2-3 | NA | TRBV5-1 | TRBD1 | TGCGCCAGCAGCGAGGGGGCCTTAGGGGATACGCAGTATTTT | CASSEGALGDTQYF
TRBJ2-7 | NA | TRBV28 | NA | TGTGCCAGCAGTTCCCCCGGGAGAACCTACGAGCAGTACTTC | CASSSPGRTYEQYF
TRBJ2-7 | NA | TRBV6-5 | NA | TGTGCCAGCATGGCACAGAACCCCTACGAGCAGTACTTC | CASMAQNPYEQYF
TRBJ2-1 | NA | TRBV21-1 | NA | TGTGCCAGCAGCAAAAGAGGGGACACCTCCTCCTACAATGAGCAGTTCTTC | CASSKRGDTSSYNEQFF
TRBJ1-5 | once | TRBV28 | TRBD1 | TGTGCCAGCAGACCGACAGGGAACAATCAGCCCCAGCATTTT | CASRPTGNNQPQHF
TRBJ2-3 | NA | TRBV28 | TRBD1 | TGTGCCAGCAGTTTCCGGACAGGCCACACAGATACGCAGTATTTT | CASSFRTGHTDTQYF
TRBJ2-7 | NA | TRBV18 | TRBD2 | TGTGCCAGCTCACTTGGGGAGGGTGTCGAGCAGTACTTC | CASSLGEGVEQYF
TRBJ2-5 | NA | TRBV5-1 | NA | TGCGCCAGCAGCTTGGACGGGACACCTACCAGGGGGACCCAGTACTTC | CASSLDGTPTRGTQYF
TRBJ1-1 | few | TRBV5-1 | TRBD1 | TGCGCCAGCAGTGCCCGCCCCACAGGGGGCGGTGAAGCTTTCTTT | CASSARPTGGGEAFF
TRBJ1-1 | NA | TRBV5-6 | NA | TGTGCCAGCAGCTTGCCAAGGACTGACACTGAAGCTTTCTTT | CASSLPRTDTEAFF
TRBJ2-2 | NA | TRBV2 | TRBD2 | TGTGCCAGCAGTGCTAGCGGGGGTCCCGGGGAGCTGTTTTTT | CASSASGGPGELFF
TRBJ1-5 | NA | TRBV9 | NA | TGTGCCAGCAGCGTAGATACAGTGAATCAGCCCCAGCATTTT | CASSVDTVNQPQHF
TRBJ2-7 | NA | TRBV11-2 | TRBD2 | TGTGCCAGCAGCCCGGCGGGGGGGAATACGGGAGGGCCTCGGTACTTC | CASSPAGGNTGGPRYF
TRBJ2-7 | NA | TRBV5-1 | NA | TGCGCCAGCAGCTTGACAGGGACGTGGGACGAGCAGTACTTC | CASSLTGTWDEQYF
TRBJ2-1 | NA | TRBV6-2/TRBV6-3 | NA | TGTGCCAGCAGTTACCTGGGCACTGAGCAGTTCTTC | CASSYLGTEQFF
TRBJ2-1 | NA | TRBV29-1 | TRBD1 | TGCAGCGTTGGACAGGGGGCCGATGAGCAGTTCTTC | CSVGQGADEQFF